The 23 T cell receptor beta chains below come from one sample, sequenced in a study of blood T cell repertoires in COVID-19. Only in-frame clones appear in the TCRdb table, and some are missing; sequencing was by immunoSEQ multiplex PCR. This repertoire shows approximately 480,000 clones, about 88% found once; its top ten account for around 0.95%. The source material was peripheral blood. The receptor source for this set is a man between 18 and 35 years old with COVID-19, enrolled during active disease.

The chain links TRBV19 to TRBJ2-2, with 7 bases lining up with TRBD1. The CDR3 runs to 14 residues. The germline gives CDR1 LNHDA, CDR2 SQIVND (reference sequence). V was pared by 3 bases and J by 6 bases, with 4 bases of the junction left unmatched. CDR3 sequence reads: CASSMRQGAGELFF. CDR3 nucleotides: TGTGCCAGTAGTATGAGGCAGGGGGCCGGGGAGCTGTTTTTT.

The chain recombines TRBV19 with TRBJ2-4; 8 positions match TRBD2. This CDR3 has 14 amino acids. CDR1 is LNHDA, CDR2 SQIVND, per germline (reference sequence). The junction had 6 bases not matched to a gene; V was cut back by 8 bases and J by 3 bases. CDR3: CASSGAGGKNIQYF. Written as DNA, the CDR3 is TGTGCCAGTTCCGGGGCGGGAGGCAAAAACATTCAGTACTTC. The variable domain in full, completed from reference TRBV19 and TRBJ2-4, reads DGGITQSPKYLFRKEGQNVTLSCEQNLNHDAMYWYRQDPGQGLRLIYYSQIVNDFQKGDIAEGYSVSREKKESFPLTVTSAQKNPTAFYLCASSGAGGKNIQYFGAGTRLSVL.

The chain couples TRBV5-1 to TRBJ2-3; D perhaps matches TRBD2 (6 bases). This CDR3 has 14 amino acids. Germline lookup yields CDR1 SGHRS and CDR2 YFSETQ. Trimming cost V 2 bases and J 9 bases, with 16 bases left between them. Here the CDR3 DNA reads TGCGCCAGCAGCTTCGGGACTCCCGGGGACACGCAGTATTTT. Amino acid sequence: CASSFGTPGDTQYF. The full variable domain, completed using reference TRBV5-1 and TRBJ2-3, is KAGVTQTPRYLIKTRGQQVTLSCSPISGHRSVSWYQQTPGQGLQFLFEYFSETQRNKGNFPGRFSGRQFSNSRSEMNVSTLELGDSALYLCASSFGTPGDTQYFGPGTRLTVL.

As concerns this clone: Just one base apart from a much larger clone, this may be a read error. The identical CDR3 is also encoded by other nucleotide sequences in the sample. The chain carries TRBV7-2 and TRBJ2-1; 11 bases line up with TRBD2. J lost 4 bases, V lost 5 bases, and 4 bases had no gene match. The V gene's germline CDR1 is SGHTA and CDR2 FQGNSA. The CDR3 contains 15 residues. The CDR3 sequence is CASSRTSGPYNEQFF. The DNA for the CDR3 is TGTGCCAGCAGCCGGACTAGCGGGCCGTACAATGAGCAGTTCTTC.

V and J are TRBV5-1 and TRBJ2-1; 12 bases are a match to TRBD2. Trimming removed 4 bases from V and 8 bases from J; junction bases left unmatched: 7. The germline CDR1 and CDR2 sequences are SGHRS and YFSETQ. The CDR3 loop spans 15 amino acids. The chain's CDR3 is CASSHPSGRADEQFF. The DNA of the CDR3 is TGCGCCAGCAGCCATCCTAGCGGGAGGGCCGATGAGCAGTTCTTC.

This clone was counted a single time. The rearrangement joins TRBV3-1 (or the pseudogene TRBV3-2) to TRBJ1-2, with D hard to call. The CDR3 runs 13 residues. Germline assignment: CDR1 LGHDT and CDR2 YNNKEL (reference sequence). The V end lost 0 bases, the J end lost 6 bases, and 8 bases lay between the germline ends. CDR3 bases: TGTGCCAGCAGCCAAGAGCGAGGCAATGGCTACACCTTC. As protein: CASSQERGNGYTF.

The chain combines TRBV10-3 with TRBJ1-5; no reliable D call. Between the trimmed V and J ends, which lost 2 bases and 1 base, there was a span of 9 bases. Germline assignment: CDR1 ENHRY and CDR2 SYGVKD. This CDR3 is built from 15 residues. In nucleotides, the CDR3 is TGTGCCATCAGTGAGGAGGGCGGGAGCAATCAGCCCCAGCATTTT. It specifies CAISEEGGSNQPQHF.

Comments on this clone: At the DNA level, this CDR3 is encoded by other sequences in the same sample as well. The chain uses TRBV6-5 and TRBJ2-7; TRBD1 agrees at 10 bases. After removal of 4 bases from V and 2 bases from J, the junction contained 5 bases not matched to a gene. CDR1 is MNHEY and CDR2 is SVGAGI in the germline V gene. The CDR3 runs 15 residues. The CDR3 DNA is TGTGCCAGCAGTTCCCCCGGACAGGGGGCCTACGAGCAGTACTTC. Amino acid sequence: CASSSPGQGAYEQYF.

The J gene is TRBJ2-1, the V gene TRBV12-2; the listed D gene, TRBD2, was not tested against the DNA. TRBV12-2 is flagged as a pseudogene. The CDR3 totals 17 residues. The CDR3, as DNA: TGTGCAAGTCGCTTAGGACTAGCGGGAGTGAACTACAATGAGCAGTTCTTC. This translates into CASRLGLAGVNYNEQFF.

J is TRBJ1-5 and V is TRBV3-1 (or the pseudogene TRBV3-2), with TRBD1 matching over 7 bases. Trimming at V came to 4 bases and at J to 4 bases, leaving 4 bases not matched to a gene. Germline V gene sequence: CDR1 LGHDT, CDR2 YNNKEL (reference sequence). The CDR3 spans 14 residues. CDR3 protein: CASSRGTVNQPQHF. The CDR3 region has the DNA TGTGCCAGCAGCCGAGGGACAGTTAATCAGCCCCAGCATTTT.

The chain carries TRBV11-2 and TRBJ1-2; 7 positions agree with TRBD1. CDR1 and CDR2 from the germline V gene are SGHAT and FQNNGV. Trimming cost V 5 bases and J 3 bases; bases outside gene matches: 9. CDR3 size: 15 residues. This chain's CDR3 is CASSQTQGLYYGYTF. The CDR3 bases are TGTGCCAGCAGCCAAACACAGGGGTTATACTATGGCTACACCTTC. Together with reference TRBV11-2 and TRBJ1-2, the CDR3 gives the full variable domain: EAGVAQSPRYKIIEKRQSVAFWCNPISGHATLYWYQQILGQGPKLLIQFQNNGVVDDSQLPKDRFSAERLKGVDSTLKIQPAKLEDSAVYLCASSQTQGLYYGYTFGSGTRLTVV.

On this clone: The same CDR3 can be traced to other DNA sequences in this sample. The V call is TRBV27, the J call TRBJ2-7, with 10 bases identical to TRBD1. The germline gives CDR1 MNHEY, CDR2 SMNVEV (reference sequence). V dropped 6 bases and J dropped 4; count of bases not matched to a gene: 6. The CDR3 contains 14 residues. The CDR3 reads CASSPGQGEYEQYF. CDR3 nucleotide sequence: TGTGCCAGCAGCCCAGGACAGGGGGAGTACGAGCAGTACTTC.

This chain joins TRBV18 and TRBJ2-5, with TRBD1 identical over 7 bases. Germline CDR1 is KGHSH and CDR2 is LQKENI. The CDR3 extends over 17 amino acids. V was pared by 4 bases and J by 5 bases, with 16 bases of the junction left unmatched. The CDR3 sequence: CASSLSRDRVNFETQYF. The CDR3 DNA sequence: TGTGCCAGCTCACTTTCCCGGGACAGAGTTAATTTTGAGACCCAGTACTTC.

The chain links TRBV4-1 to TRBJ2-7, with 8 bases fitting TRBD2. Per germline, CDR1 MGHRA and CDR2 YSYEKL. The length of the CDR3 is 14 residues. Trimming removed 1 base from V and 2 bases from J; junction bases left unmatched: 1. The CDR3 protein is CASSQVAGTYEQYF. The CDR3 coding sequence is TGCGCCAGCAGCCAAGTAGCGGGAACCTACGAGCAGTACTTC.

This rearrangement joins TRBV2 to TRBJ1-5, with D possibly matching TRBD1 (5 bases). The germline CDR1 and CDR2 sequences are SNHLY and FYNNEI. V was clipped by 4 bases and J by 2 bases, with 9 bases between them. The CDR3 has 14 residues. CDR3 amino acids: CASSVSGGNQPQHF. DNA for the CDR3: TGTGCCAGCAGTGTTTCGGGGGGCAATCAGCCCCAGCATTTT.

CDR3 coding DNA: TGTGCCAGCAGCGTAGACGGGACAGGGGAACGCGCTTTCTTT. Its protein product is CASSVDGTGERAFF. The V and J genes are TRBV9 and TRBJ1-1; TRBD1 aligns across 10 bases. CDR1 is SGDLS, CDR2 YYNGEE, per germline. Germline trimming cut 0 bases from V and 11 bases from J; bases unmatched to any gene: 7. This CDR3 has 14 residues.

The rearrangement uses TRBV5-1 and TRBJ1-2; TRBD1 agrees at 9 bases. The V gene's germline CDR1 is SGHRS and CDR2 YFSETQ. The V and J ends lost 1 base and 6 bases, in that order; junction bases with no gene match: 1. The CDR3 spans 13 residues. This CDR3 is CASSLWDRDGYTF. As DNA, the CDR3 is TGCGCCAGCAGCTTGTGGGACAGGGATGGCTACACCTTC.

The chain employs TRBV5-1 and TRBJ1-1; perhaps TRBD1 as D (6 bases). Trimming removed 5 bases at V and 4 bases at J, with 15 bases between. Germline values: CDR1 SGHRS, CDR2 YFSETQ. CDR3 length equals 14 residues. CDR3 protein: CASRKGDRSTEAFF. The DNA of the CDR3 is TGCGCCAGCAGAAAGGGGGACCGAAGCACTGAAGCTTTCTTT.

The chain carries TRBV24-1 and TRBJ2-3, with 9 bases matching TRBD2. From germline, CDR1 is KGHDR and CDR2 SFDVKD. The trim removed 4 bases at V and 6 bases at J, leaving 10 bases unmatched. The CDR3 runs to 16 residues. CDR3 amino acids: CATSDSVAGVADTQYF. CDR3 nucleotides: TGTGCCACCAGTGACTCCGTAGCGGGAGTGGCGGATACGCAGTATTTT.

Turning to this clone: Other DNA sequences from this sample encode an identical CDR3 as well. The genes are TRBV5-4 and TRBJ1-2; D is unresolved. With 0 bases removed from V and 2 bases from J, the gap between germline ends came to 5 bases. Germline V gene sequence: CDR1 SGHNT, CDR2 YYREEE (reference sequence). This CDR3 spans 13 amino acids. The CDR3 sequence is CASSLVANYGYTF. DNA of the CDR3: TGTGCCAGCAGCTTGGTGGCCAACTATGGCTACACCTTC.

The chain employs TRBV27 and TRBJ2-1; 8 positions agree with TRBD1. V shed 7 bases, J shed 6 bases, and the junction held 8 bases outside the gene matches. The germline V gene encodes CDR1 MNHEY and CDR2 SMNVEV (reference sequence). The CDR3 is 14 amino acids. The CDR3 coding sequence is TGTGCCAGCAAGATGGGGGGACAGGTCAATGAGCAGTTCTTC. Amino acids: CASKMGGQVNEQFF.

The CDR3 region is CASSLVLGRQPQHF. CDR3 nucleotides: TGTGCCAGCAGCTTAGTACTGGGGCGGCAGCCCCAGCATTTT. The chain joins TRBV7-8 to TRBJ1-5; TRBD1 might be the D (5 bases). This CDR3 is 14 amino acids long. Germline V lookup: CDR1 SGHVS, CDR2 FQNEAQ. The V gene lost 1 base and the J gene lost 7 bases, with 11 bases spanning the gap.

This chain connects TRBV27 to TRBJ1-1; no firm D call. The germline CDR1 and CDR2 sequences are MNHEY and SMNVEV (reference sequence). The length of the CDR3 is 14 residues. V was shortened by 0 bases and J by 3 bases, with 8 bases between the two germline ends. CDR3 DNA sequence: TGTGCCAGCAGTTTATCAGCGGGGTACACTGAAGCTTTCTTT. Translation gives CASSLSAGYTEAFF.